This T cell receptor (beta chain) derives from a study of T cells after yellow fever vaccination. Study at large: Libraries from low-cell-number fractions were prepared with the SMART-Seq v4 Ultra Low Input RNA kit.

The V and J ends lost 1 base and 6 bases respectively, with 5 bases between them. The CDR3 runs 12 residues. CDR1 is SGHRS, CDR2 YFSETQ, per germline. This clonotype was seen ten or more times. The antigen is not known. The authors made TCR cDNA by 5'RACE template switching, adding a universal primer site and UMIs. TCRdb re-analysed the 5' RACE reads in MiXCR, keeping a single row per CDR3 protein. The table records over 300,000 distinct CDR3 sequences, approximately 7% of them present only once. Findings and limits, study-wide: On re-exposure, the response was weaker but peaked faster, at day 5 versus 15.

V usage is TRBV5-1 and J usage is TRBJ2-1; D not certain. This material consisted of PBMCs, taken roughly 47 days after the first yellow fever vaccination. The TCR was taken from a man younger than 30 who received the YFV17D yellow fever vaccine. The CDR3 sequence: CASSLLVNEQFF. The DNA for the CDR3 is TGCGCCAGCAGCTTGTTAGTCAATGAGCAGTTCTTC.